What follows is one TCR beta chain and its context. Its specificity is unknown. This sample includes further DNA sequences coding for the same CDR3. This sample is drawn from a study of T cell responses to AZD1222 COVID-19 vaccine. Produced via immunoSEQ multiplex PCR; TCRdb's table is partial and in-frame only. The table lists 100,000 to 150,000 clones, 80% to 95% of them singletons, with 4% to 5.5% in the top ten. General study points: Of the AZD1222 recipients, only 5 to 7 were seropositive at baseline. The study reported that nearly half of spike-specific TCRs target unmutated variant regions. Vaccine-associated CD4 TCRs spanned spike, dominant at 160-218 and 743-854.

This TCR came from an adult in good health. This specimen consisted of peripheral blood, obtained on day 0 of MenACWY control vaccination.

DNA of the CDR3: TGTGCCAGCAGCGTAGGTAGCGGAAACTACGAGCAGTACTTC. Its protein is CASSVGSGNYEQYF. This chain joins TRBV9 and TRBJ2-7; D might be TRBD2 (6 bases). This CDR3 has 14 amino acids. The germline gives CDR1 SGDLS, CDR2 YYNGEE. V gave up 0 bases and J gave up 3 bases, with 10 bases separating them.